Below are 3 T cell receptor beta chains sequenced from a single sample in a study of molecular identifiers for immune sequencing clone quantification. From the PCR reads, TCRdb called clonotypes with MiXCR, one entry per CDR3 protein. In the table there are fewer than 75,000 distinct CDR3 sequences, around 17% of which are singletons. The source material was naive CD8+ T cells from blood, with Jurkat cell RNA spiked in. The subset was: FACS-sorted CD8+CD4-CCR7+CD45RA+ naive T cells. The receptors shown here come from a human donor in good health. Some libraries in this study had Jurkat cell RNA spiked in.

About this clonotype itself: This may come from a read error, since a much larger clone is one base off. This rearrangement joins TRBV28 to TRBJ2-3; 7 positions agree with TRBD2. This CDR3 has 16 residues. Germline lookup yields CDR1 MDHEN and CDR2 SYDVKM. For the CDR3, the DNA is TGTGCCAGCGGTTTTACCCTAGCGGACTACACAGATACGCAGTATTTT. Translation: CASGFTLADYTDTQYF.

This clonotype was picked up many times. The V call is TRBV2, the J call TRBJ2-5; the match to TRBD1 covers 10 bases. CDR1 and CDR2 from the germline V gene are SNHLY and FYNNEI. This CDR3 contains 16 residues. V lost 8 bases, J lost 2 bases, and 11 bases stayed unmatched. The CDR3 nucleotides read TGTGCCAGCTGTGTTTCTGGGACAGGGGCACAAGAGACCCAGTACTTC. Translating gives CASCVSGTGAQETQYF. The variable domain in full, with the rest retrieved from reference TRBV2 and TRBJ2-5, is EPEVTQTPSHQVTQMGQEVILRCVPISNHLYFYWYRQILGQKVEFLVSFYNNEISEKSEIFDDQFSVERPDGSNFTLKIRSTKLEDSAMYFCASCVSGTGAQETQYFGPGTRLLVL.

This clonotype was seen repeatedly, ten times or more. The chain recombines TRBV5-5 with TRBJ2-1; D may be TRBD2 (5 bases). From germline, CDR1 is SGHKS and CDR2 YYEKEE (reference sequence). The CDR3 totals 13 residues. V lost 1 base and J lost 8, with 10 bases in between. The CDR3 coding sequence is TGTGCCAGCAGCTTGTATCAGGAGGATGAGCAGTTCTTC. It specifies CASSLYQEDEQFF.